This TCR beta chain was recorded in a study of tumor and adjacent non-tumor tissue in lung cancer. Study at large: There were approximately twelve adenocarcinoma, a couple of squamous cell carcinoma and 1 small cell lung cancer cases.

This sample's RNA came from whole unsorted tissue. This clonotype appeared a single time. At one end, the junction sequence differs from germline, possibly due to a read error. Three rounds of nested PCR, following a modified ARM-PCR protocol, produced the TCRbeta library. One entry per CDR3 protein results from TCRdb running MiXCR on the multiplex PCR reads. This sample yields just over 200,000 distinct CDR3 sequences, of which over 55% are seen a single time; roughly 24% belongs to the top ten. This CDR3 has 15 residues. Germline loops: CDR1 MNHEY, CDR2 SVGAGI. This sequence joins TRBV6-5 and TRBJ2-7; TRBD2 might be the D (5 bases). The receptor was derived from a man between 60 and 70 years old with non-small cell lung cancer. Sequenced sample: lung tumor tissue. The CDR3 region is CASSYLAGVSYEEYF. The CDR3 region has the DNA TGTGCCAGCAGTTATCTAGCAGGAGTCTCCTACGAGGAGTACTTC.